The sequence of this T cell receptor (beta chain) was determined in a study of graft-versus-host responses after intestinal transplantation. Across the study: Transplant recipients had multivisceral, liver-intestinal, or isolated intestinal grafts.

Graft tissue processing released intraepithelial and lamina propria lymphocytes. The assay was immunoSEQ multiplex PCR, and TCRdb's table has in-frame clones only and misses some. This table has some 15,000 clones, approximately 83% appearing once. CDR3 size: 14 residues. Germline-derived CDR1 and CDR2 are GTSNPN and SVGIG (reference sequence). Trimming stripped 5 bases from V and 3 bases from J, with 13 bases between. As for this clone: Its cognate antigen is unknown.

Study results and caveats: Some patients had graft-donor T cell macrochimerism, and their allografts showed high graft-versus-host to host-versus-graft clonal ratios. There were GvH clones found in recipient marrow, and some of them appeared first in ileum or blood. Maximum circulating GvH clone levels tracked with early post-transplant HvG decreases.

This sequence originates from a human patient who received an intestinal transplant, so some T cells may come from the graft donor. The sample in question was ileum tissue, obtained about 600 days after intestinal transplantation. This chain links TRBV30 with TRBJ2-2; D could derive from TRBD1 or TRBD2 (5 bases each). The CDR3 loop reads CAWGGLGDTGELFF. The CDR3 coding sequence is TGTGCCTGGGGTGGACTGGGGGACACCGGGGAGCTGTTTTTT.